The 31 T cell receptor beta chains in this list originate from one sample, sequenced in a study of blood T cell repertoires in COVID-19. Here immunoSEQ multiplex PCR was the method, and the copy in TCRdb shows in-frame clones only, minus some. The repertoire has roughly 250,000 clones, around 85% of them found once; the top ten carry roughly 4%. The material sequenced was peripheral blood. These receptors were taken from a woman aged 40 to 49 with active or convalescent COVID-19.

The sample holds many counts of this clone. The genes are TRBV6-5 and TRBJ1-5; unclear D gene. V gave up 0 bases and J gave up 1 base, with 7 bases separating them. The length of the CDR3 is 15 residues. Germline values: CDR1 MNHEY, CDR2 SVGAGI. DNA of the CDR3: TGTGCCAGCAGTTACTCCTCAGTCAGCAATCAGCCCCAGCATTTT. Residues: CASSYSSVSNQPQHF.

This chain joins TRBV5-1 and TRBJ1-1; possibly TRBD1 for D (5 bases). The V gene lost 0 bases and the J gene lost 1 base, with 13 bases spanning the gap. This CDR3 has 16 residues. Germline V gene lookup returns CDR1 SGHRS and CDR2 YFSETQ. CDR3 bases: TGCGCCAGCAGCTTGGGCGGTGGACAACAGAACACTGAAGCTTTCTTT. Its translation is CASSLGGGQQNTEAFF. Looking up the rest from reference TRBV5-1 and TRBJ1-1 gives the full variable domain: KAGVTQTPRYLIKTRGQQVTLSCSPISGHRSVSWYQQTPGQGLQFLFEYFSETQRNKGNFPGRFSGRQFSNSRSEMNVSTLELGDSALYLCASSLGGGQQNTEAFFGQGTRLTVV.

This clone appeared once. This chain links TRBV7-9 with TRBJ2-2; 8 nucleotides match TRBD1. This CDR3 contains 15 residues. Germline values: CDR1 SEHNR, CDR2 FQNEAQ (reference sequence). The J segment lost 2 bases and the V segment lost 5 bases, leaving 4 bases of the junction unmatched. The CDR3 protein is CASSGRGPNTGELFF. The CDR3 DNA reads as TGTGCCAGCAGCGGCAGGGGGCCCAACACCGGGGAGCTGTTTTTT.

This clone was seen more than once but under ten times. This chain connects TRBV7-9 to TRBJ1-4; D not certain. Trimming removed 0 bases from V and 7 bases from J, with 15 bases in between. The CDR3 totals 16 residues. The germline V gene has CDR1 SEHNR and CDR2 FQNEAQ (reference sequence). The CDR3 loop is CASSLATGYEVEKLFF. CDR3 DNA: TGTGCCAGCAGCTTAGCGACCGGTTACGAGGTTGAAAAACTGTTTTTT. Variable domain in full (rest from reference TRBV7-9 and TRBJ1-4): DTGVSQNPRHKITKRGQNVTFRCDPISEHNRLYWYRQTLGQGPEFLTYFQNEAQLEKSRLLSDRFSAERPKGSFSTLEIQRTEQGDSAMYLCASSLATGYEVEKLFFGSGTQLSVL.

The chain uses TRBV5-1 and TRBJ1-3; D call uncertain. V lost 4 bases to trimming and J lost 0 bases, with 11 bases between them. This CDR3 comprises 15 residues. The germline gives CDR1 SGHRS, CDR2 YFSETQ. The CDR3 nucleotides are TGCGCCAGCAGCCCCGGGGTTAGCTCTGGAAACACCATATATTTT. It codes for CASSPGVSSGNTIYF.

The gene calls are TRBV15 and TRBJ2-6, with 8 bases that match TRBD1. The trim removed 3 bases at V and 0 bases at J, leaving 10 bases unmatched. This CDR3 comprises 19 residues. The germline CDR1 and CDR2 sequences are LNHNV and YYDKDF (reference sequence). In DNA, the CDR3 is TGTGCCACCAGCAGGGGACCGGGACAGGAGAGCTCTGGGGCCAACGTCCTGACTTTC. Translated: CATSRGPGQESSGANVLTF.

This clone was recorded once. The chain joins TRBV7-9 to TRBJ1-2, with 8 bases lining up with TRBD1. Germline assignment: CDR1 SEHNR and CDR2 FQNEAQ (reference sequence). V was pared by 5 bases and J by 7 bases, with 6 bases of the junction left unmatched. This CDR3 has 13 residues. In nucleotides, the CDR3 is TGTGCCAGCAGCCCCCCCGACAGGGGTGGCTACACCTTC. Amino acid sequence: CASSPPDRGGYTF.

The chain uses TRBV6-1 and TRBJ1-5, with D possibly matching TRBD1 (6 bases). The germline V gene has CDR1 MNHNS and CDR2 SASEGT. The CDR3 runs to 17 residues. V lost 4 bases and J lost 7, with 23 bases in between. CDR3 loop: CASSADRGGAKRQPQHF. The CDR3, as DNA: TGTGCCAGCAGTGCGGACCGAGGGGGGGCGAAGAGGCAGCCCCAGCATTTT.

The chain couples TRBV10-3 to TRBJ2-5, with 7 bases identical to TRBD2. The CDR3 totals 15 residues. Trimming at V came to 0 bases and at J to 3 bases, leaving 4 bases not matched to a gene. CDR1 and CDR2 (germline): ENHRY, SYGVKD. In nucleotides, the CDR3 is TGTGCCATCAGTGAGTCGGGGGGGAGAGAAGAGACCCAGTACTTC. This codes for CAISESGGREETQYF.

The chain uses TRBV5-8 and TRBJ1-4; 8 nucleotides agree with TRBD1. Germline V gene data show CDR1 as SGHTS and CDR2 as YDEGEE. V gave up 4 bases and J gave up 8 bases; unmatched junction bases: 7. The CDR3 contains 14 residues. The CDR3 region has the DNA TGTGCCAGCAGCCGGGGACAGGTGGGCGAAAAACTGTTTTTT. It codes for CASSRGQVGEKLFF. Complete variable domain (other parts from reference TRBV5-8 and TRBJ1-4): EAGVTQSPTHLIKTRGQQATLRCSPISGHTSVYWYQQALGLGLQFLLWYDEGEERNRGNFPPRFSGRQFPNYSSELNVNALELEDSALYLCASSRGQVGEKLFFGSGTQLSVL.

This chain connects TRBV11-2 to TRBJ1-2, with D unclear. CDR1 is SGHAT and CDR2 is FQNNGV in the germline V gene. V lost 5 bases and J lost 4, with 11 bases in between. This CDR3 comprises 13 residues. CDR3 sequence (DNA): TGTGCCAGCAGCCTTTTCCTCTCCTATGGCTACACCTTC. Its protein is CASSLFLSYGYTF. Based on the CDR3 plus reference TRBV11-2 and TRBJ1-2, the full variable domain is EAGVAQSPRYKIIEKRQSVAFWCNPISGHATLYWYQQILGQGPKLLIQFQNNGVVDDSQLPKDRFSAERLKGVDSTLKIQPAKLEDSAVYLCASSLFLSYGYTFGSGTRLTVV.

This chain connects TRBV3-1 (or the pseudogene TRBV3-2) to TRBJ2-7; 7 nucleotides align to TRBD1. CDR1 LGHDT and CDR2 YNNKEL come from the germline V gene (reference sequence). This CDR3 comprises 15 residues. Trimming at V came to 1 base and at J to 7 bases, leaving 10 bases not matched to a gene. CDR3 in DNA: TGTGCCAGCAGCCAAGTCGGGACAGCCCGTAAGGAGCAGTACTTC. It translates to CASSQVGTARKEQYF.

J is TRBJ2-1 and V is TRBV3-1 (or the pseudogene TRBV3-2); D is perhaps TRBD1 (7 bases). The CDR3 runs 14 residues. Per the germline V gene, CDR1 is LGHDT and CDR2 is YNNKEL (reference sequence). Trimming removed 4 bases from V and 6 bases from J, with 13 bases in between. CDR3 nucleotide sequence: TGTGCCAGCAGCCCATTCAGGGGGGCCAATGAGCAGTTCTTC. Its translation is CASSPFRGANEQFF.

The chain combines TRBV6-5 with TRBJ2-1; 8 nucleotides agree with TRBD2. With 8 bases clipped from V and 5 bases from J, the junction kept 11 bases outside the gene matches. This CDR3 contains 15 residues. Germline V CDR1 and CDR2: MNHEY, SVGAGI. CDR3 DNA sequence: TGTGCCAGCCCCTCGGGAGGGGGAGGCGACAATGAGCAGTTCTTC. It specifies CASPSGGGGDNEQFF.

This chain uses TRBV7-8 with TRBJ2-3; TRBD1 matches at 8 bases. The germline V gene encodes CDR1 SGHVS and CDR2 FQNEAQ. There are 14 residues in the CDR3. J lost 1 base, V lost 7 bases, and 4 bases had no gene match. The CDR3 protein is CASTQGAGTDTQYF. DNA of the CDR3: TGTGCCAGCACTCAGGGGGCTGGCACAGATACGCAGTATTTT.

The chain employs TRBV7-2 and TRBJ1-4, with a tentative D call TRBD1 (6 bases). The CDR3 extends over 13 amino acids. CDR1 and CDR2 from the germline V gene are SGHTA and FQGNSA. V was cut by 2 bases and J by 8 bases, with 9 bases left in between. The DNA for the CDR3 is TGTGCCAGCAGCTTAAACAGGGACGAAAAACTGTTTTTT. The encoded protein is CASSLNRDEKLFF.

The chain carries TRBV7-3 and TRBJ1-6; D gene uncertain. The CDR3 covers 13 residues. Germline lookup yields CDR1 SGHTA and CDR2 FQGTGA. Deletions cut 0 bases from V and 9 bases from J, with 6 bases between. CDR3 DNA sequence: TGTGCCAGCAGCTTAACCCCATCTTCACCCCTCCACTTT. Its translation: CASSLTPSSPLHF.

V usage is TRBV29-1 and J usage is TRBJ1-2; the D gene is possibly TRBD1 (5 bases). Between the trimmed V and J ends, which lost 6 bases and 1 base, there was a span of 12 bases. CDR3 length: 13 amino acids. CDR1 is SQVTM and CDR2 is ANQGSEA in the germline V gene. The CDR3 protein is CSVSTEFNYGYTF. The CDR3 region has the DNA TGCAGCGTCTCGACAGAGTTTAACTATGGCTACACCTTC.

CDR3 residues: CASSIGRTGRYSYNSPLHF. The CDR3 DNA sequence: TGTGCCAGTAGTATTGGTCGGACAGGGCGTTACTCCTATAATTCACCCCTCCACTTT. The V and J genes are TRBV19 and TRBJ1-6; 8 bases agree with TRBD1. Germline assignment: CDR1 LNHDA and CDR2 SQIVND (reference sequence). After removal of 3 bases from V and 0 bases from J, the junction contained 10 bases not matched to a gene. The CDR3 runs to 19 residues.

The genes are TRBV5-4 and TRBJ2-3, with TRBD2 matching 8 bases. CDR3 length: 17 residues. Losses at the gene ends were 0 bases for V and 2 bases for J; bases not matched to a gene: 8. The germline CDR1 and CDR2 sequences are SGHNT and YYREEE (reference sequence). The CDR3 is CASSLEVWRGDTDTQYF. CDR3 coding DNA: TGTGCCAGCAGCTTGGAGGTGTGGCGGGGGGACACAGATACGCAGTATTTT.

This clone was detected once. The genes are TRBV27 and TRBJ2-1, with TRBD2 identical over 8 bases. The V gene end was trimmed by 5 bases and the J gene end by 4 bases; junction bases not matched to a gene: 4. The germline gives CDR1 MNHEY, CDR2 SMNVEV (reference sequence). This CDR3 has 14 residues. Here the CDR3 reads CASSPGGTYNEQFF. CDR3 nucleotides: TGTGCCAGCAGTCCGGGAGGGACTTACAATGAGCAGTTCTTC.

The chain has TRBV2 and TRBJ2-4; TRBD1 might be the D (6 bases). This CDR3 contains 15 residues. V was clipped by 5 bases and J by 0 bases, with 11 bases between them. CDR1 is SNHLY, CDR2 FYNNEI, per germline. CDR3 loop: CASSSGAIAKNIQYF. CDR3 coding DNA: TGTGCCAGCAGTTCAGGGGCCATAGCCAAAAACATTCAGTACTTC.

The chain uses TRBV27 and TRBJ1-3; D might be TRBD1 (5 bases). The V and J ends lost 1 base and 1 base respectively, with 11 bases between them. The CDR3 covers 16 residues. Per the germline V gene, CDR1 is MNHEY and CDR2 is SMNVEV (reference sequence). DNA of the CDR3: TGTGCCAGCAGTTTATTCGGTCCAGGGTCTGGAAACACCATATATTTT. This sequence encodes CASSLFGPGSGNTIYF.

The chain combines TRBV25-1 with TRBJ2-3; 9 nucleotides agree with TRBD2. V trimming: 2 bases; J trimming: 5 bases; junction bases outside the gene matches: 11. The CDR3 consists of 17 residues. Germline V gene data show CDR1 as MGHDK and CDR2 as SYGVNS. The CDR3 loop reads CASSELGAGGPGDTQYF. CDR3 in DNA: TGTGCCAGCAGTGAACTTGGCGCGGGGGGGCCGGGAGATACGCAGTATTTT.

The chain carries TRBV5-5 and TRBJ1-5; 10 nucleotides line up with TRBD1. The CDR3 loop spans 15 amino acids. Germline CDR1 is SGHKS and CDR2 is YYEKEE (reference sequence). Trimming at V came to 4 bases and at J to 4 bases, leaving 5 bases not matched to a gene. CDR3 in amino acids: CASSTGTGENQPQHF. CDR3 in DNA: TGTGCCAGCAGCACCGGGACAGGGGAGAATCAGCCCCAGCATTTT.

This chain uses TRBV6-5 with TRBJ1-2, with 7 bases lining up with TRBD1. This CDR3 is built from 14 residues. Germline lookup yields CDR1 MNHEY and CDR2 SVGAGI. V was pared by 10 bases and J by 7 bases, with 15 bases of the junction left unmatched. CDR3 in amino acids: CATKTATGEVGYTF. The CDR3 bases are TGTGCCACCAAGACAGCAACAGGGGAGGTTGGCTACACCTTC.

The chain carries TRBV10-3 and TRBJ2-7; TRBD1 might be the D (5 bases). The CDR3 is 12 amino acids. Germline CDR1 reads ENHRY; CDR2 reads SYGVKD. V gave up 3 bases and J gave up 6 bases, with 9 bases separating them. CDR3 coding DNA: TGTGCCATCAGTGACCAGGGTCGCGAGCAGTACTTC. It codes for CAISDQGREQYF.

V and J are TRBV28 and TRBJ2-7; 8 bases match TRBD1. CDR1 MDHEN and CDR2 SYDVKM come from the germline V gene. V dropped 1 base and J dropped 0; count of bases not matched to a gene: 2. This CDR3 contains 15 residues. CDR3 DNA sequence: TGTGCCAGCAGTTTATACGGGACAGGCTCCTACGAGCAGTACTTC. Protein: CASSLYGTGSYEQYF.

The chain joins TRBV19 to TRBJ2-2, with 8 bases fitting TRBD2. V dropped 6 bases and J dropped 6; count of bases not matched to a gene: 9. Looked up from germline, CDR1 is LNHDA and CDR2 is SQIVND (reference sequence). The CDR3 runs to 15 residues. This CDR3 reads CASSPKAGGPGELFF. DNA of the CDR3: TGTGCCAGTAGCCCCAAGGCGGGGGGCCCCGGGGAGCTGTTTTTT.

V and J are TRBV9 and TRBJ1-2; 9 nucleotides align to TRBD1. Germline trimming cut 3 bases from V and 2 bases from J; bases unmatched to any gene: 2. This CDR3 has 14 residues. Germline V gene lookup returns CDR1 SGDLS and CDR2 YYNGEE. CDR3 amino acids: CASSAGTGNYGYTF. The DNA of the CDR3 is TGTGCCAGCAGCGCAGGGACAGGGAACTATGGCTACACCTTC. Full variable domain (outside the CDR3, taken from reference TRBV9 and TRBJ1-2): DSGVTQTPKHLITATGQRVTLRCSPRSGDLSVYWYQQSLDQGLQFLIQYYNGEERAKGNILERFSAQQFPDLHSELNLSSLELGDSALYFCASSAGTGNYGYTFGSGTRLTVV.

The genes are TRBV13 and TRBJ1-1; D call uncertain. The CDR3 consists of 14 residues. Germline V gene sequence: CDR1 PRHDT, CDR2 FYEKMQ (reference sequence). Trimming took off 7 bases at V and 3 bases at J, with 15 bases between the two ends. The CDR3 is CASTTLGAYTEAFF. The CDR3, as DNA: TGTGCCAGCACAACCCTCGGTGCCTACACTGAAGCTTTCTTT.